The sequence of this TCR beta chain was determined in a study of shared T cell receptors in the human thymus (dated by TCRdb to about 2021). Regarding the study in general: The study examined how the human thymus generates shared, self-reactive T-cell receptor alpha chains.

There are 13 amino acids in the CDR3, from cysteine to phenylalanine inclusive. Of the read, only the CDR3 DNA is kept; its 39 bases are in frame from base 1. V and J are truncated by 5 bases and 1 base respectively, leaving an intervening sequence of 11 bases. The germline V gene supplies CDR1 SQVTM and CDR2 ANQGSEA. A note on this clone: Its antigen is currently not known. No much larger clone exists at a distance of one base, and base qualities are not known.

Library creation used the immunoSEQ multiplex PCR assay. TCRdb obtained this table from immuneACCESS and retained in-frame rearrangements with V and J assigned. These tables miss some clones; where compared with another copy, unresolved V genes account for less than half of the shortfall, and the remainder is unexplained. The sample table holds about 660,000 clones, of which 88% were seen once. 0.0095% to 0.012% of the sample lies in the top ten. These data also formed part of another study, on human thymus T cells. The second investigation adds: Immunologically healthy infants undergoing open corrective cardiac surgery for congenital heart defects in Finland were used as donors. Thymus tissue was collected as surgical resects that were removed during corrective cardiac surgery. V and J gene segment usage appeared biased in both thymic and peripheral blood repertoires. The related research reported highly overlapping thymic TCR repertoires among unrelated individuals. The study characterized TCR alpha and beta repertoires from fewer than 10 infant thymus samples and a few related peripheral blood samples. Donor ages ranged from about 7 to 250 days, and the cohort comprised about six male and two female infants. Thymocytes were freed from the tissue by mechanical means and kept at -70 degrees C as pellets of roughly 9-30 million cells. Genomic DNA was extracted from frozen cell pellets with a QIAsymphony instrument. The immunoSEQ multiplex PCR assay was used to amplify the TCRB and TCRAD loci from a standardized amount of quality-controlled genomic DNA. The amplicons spanned the V(D)J region and were long enough to cover the CDR3 and allow V and J genes to be identified. The commercial immunoSEQ service was used to sequence amplicons on an Illumina platform. Primer bias and sequencing errors were corrected as previously described, and TCRAD and TCRB were defined on the basis of the IMGT database. immunoSEQ Analyzer 3.0 and VDJTools were used for repertoire analysis, which covered basic statistics, V/J segment usage, diversity estimates, rarefaction and pairwise overlap. Chao1, ChaoE, Efron-Thisted, Shannon and inverse Simpson indices were used to estimate diversity, which was also estimated on datasets down-sampled to the smallest sample. For repertoire overlap, CDR3 nucleotide sequence, V gene and J gene had to match strictly, and clustering was done by Jaccard-based multidimensional scaling. Thymus samples yielded on average about 810,000 unique TCRB clonotypes, compared with 75,000 to 85,000 from blood samples.

The TCR was taken from a boy in the first two years of life with a congenital heart defect. Donor details come from another sample of the same person, matched by shared clones. Input material: thymocytes. Here the chain combines TRBV29-1 and TRBJ2-5, with TRBD1 tentatively as D gene (6 bases match). The CDR3 protein sequence reads: CSVSWTAQETQYF. In nucleotides, the sequence is TGCAGCGTTTCATGGACAGCCCAAGAGACCCAGTACTTC. Outside the CDR3, residues come from the reference TRBV29-1 and TRBJ2-5 proteins, so the full variable domain is: SAVISQKPSRDICQRGTSLTIQCQVDSQVTMMFWYRQQPGQSLTLIATANQGSEATYESGFVIDKFPISRPNLTFSTLTVSNMSPEDSSIYLCSVSWTAQETQYFGPGTRLLVL.